This is a list of T cell receptor beta chains from one sample in a study of cytomegalovirus exposure and HLA in healthy donors. Clones were read by immunoSEQ multiplex PCR, and TCRdb kept only the in-frame ones, dropping some. The sample lists under 150,000 clones, approximately 80% seen once, with roughly 3.5% in the top ten. The sequenced sample consisted of PBMCs. Every receptor here comes from a male donor in good health and CMV-seronegative. The CDR3 runs from the conserved cysteine through the conserved F or W. A D gene is named only where the DNA matches it firmly. Only part of the rows carry a size: once, few, many, or a class if the clone is expanded.

d_call	v_call	clone_size	j_call	cdr3_nt	cdr3_aa
.	TRBV27	.	TRBJ1-1	TGTGCCAGCAGTTTATATCGCCGCGATACTGAAGCTTTCTTT	CASSLYRRDTEAFF
TRBD2	TRBV5-5	.	TRBJ2-1	TGTGCCAGCATTGGACTAGCGATGAATGAGCAGTTCTTC	CASIGLAMNEQFF
TRBD1	TRBV20-1	.	TRBJ2-5	TGCAGTGGGACAGGGGATTCTGAGCAGTACTTC	CSGTGDSEQYF
TRBD2	TRBV7-3	.	TRBJ2-1	TGTGCCAGCAGCTTATTAGGGCTAGCGGGGGGCTATGAGCAGTTCTTC	CASSLLGLAGGYEQFF
TRBD2	TRBV7-8	once	TRBJ2-7	TGTGCCAGCAGCTTAGCTACCGGGACTAGCTACGAGCAGTACTTC	CASSLATGTSYEQYF
TRBD1	TRBV18	.	TRBJ1-1	TGTGCCAGCTCACCAGGACAGGGGGACCGTGAAGCTTTCTTT	CASSPGQGDREAFF
.	TRBV23-1	.	TRBJ1-2	TGCGCCAGCAGTCAACCCGCCAAACCGGGGGATGGCTACACCTTC	CASSQPAKPGDGYTF
.	TRBV29-1	.	TRBJ2-5	TGCAGCGTTGTTACCCTAGCGCGAGAGACCCAGTACTTC	CSVVTLARETQYF
.	TRBV21-1	.	TRBJ1-1	TGTGCCAGCAGCAAAGACAGAAAGAACACTGAAGCTTTCTTT	CASSKDRKNTEAFF
TRBD1	TRBV7-6	.	TRBJ1-2	TGTGCCAGCAGCTTCCAGTCAGGGGGCTTCTATGGCTACACCTTC	CASSFQSGGFYGYTF
TRBD1	TRBV30	once	TRBJ1-2	TGTGCCTGGCAGCAAGACAGGGACGGCGGCTACACCTTC	CAWQQDRDGGYTF
.	TRBV2	.	TRBJ1-6	TGTGCCAGCAGTGAAAGGAGGGTGGGTTCACCCCTCCATTTT	CASSERRVGSPLHF
.	TRBV5-6	.	TRBJ1-4	TGTGCCAGCAGCTTGGCAGGGCTAGGAGAAAAACTGTTTTTT	CASSLAGLGEKLFF
.	TRBV6-1	.	TRBJ2-6	TGTGCCAGCAGTGTCGACAGGTCCAACGTCCTGACTTTC	CASSVDRSNVLTF
TRBD1	TRBV5-4	.	TRBJ2-1	TGTGCCAGCAGCTGGCGGGGACAGGGCATCAATGAGCAGTTCTTC	CASSWRGQGINEQFF
.	TRBV5-1	.	TRBJ1-2	TGCGCCAGCAGCCGCCATAGCGCTCCTTATGGCTACACCTTC	CASSRHSAPYGYTF
.	TRBV7-9	.	TRBJ1-1	TGTGCCTCACGTACAGGGAACACTGAAGCTTTCTTT	CASRTGNTEAFF
TRBD1	TRBV9	.	TRBJ1-4	TGTGCCAGCAGCGTCGAGGGGGCGCAGAATGAAAAACTGTTTTTT	CASSVEGAQNEKLFF
.	TRBV6-5	.	TRBJ1-5	TGTGCCAGCAGCAATTTGGGGGGGTTTCAGCCCCAGCATTTT	CASSNLGGFQPQHF
.	TRBV7-8	few	TRBJ1-2	TGTGCCAGCAGCTTTGCAAGGGGCGGCGGCTACACCTTC	CASSFARGGGYTF